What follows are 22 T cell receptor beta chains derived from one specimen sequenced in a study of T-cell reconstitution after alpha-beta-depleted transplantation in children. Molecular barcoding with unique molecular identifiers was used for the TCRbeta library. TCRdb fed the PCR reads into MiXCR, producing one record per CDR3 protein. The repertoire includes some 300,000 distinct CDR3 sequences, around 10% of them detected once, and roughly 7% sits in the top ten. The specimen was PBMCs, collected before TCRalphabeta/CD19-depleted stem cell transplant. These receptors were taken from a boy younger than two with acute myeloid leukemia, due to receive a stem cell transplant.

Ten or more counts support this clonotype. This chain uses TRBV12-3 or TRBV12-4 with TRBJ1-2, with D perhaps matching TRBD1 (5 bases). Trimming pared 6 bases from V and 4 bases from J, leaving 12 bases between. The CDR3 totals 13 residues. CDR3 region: CASRLDSFYGYTF. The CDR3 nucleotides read TGTGCCAGCAGGCTTGACAGTTTCTATGGCTACACCTTC.

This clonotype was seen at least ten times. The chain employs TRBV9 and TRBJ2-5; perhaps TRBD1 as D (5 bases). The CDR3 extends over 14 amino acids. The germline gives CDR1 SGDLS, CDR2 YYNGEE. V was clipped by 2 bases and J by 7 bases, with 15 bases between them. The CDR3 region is CASSVEGAPGTQYF. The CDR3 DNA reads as TGTGCCAGCAGCGTCGAAGGGGCCCCGGGGACCCAGTACTTC.

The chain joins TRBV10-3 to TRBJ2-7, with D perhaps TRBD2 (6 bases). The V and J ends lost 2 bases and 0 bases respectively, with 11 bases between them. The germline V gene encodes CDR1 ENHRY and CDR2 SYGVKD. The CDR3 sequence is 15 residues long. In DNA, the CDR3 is TGTGCCATCAGTGAGACAGCTAGCGACTCCTACGAGCAGTACTTC. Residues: CAISETASDSYEQYF.

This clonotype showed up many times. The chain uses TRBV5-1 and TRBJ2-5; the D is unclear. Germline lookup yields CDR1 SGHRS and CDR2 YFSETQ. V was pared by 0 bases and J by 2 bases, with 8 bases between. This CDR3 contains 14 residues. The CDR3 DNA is TGCGCCAGCAGCTTGGAGAGGTTGCAAGAGACCCAGTACTTC. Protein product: CASSLERLQETQYF.

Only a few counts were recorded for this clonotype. The CDR3 DNA sequence: TGTGCCAGCAGCTTAGGGACTAGCGTTTCCTACGAGCAGTACTTC. This sequence encodes CASSLGTSVSYEQYF. The chain recombines TRBV7-2 with TRBJ2-7, with 9 nucleotides matching TRBD2. Trimming at V came to 1 base and at J to 1 base, leaving 2 bases not matched to a gene. Germline CDR1 reads SGHTA; CDR2 reads FQGNSA. The CDR3 is made up of 15 amino acids.

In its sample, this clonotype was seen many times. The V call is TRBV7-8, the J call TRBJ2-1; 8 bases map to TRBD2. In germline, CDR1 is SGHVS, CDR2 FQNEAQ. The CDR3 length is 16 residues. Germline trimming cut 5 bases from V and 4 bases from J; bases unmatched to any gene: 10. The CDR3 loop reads CASSTQRGPLYNEQFF. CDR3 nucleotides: TGTGCCAGCAGCACCCAGCGGGGGCCCCTATACAATGAGCAGTTCTTC.

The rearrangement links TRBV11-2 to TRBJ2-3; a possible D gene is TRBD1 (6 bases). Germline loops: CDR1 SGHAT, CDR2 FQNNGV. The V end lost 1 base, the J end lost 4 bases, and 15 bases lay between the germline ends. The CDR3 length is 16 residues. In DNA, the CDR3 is TGTGCCAGCAGCTTAGCGGCAGGGGTTGGGGCAGATACGCAGTATTTT. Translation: CASSLAAGVGADTQYF.

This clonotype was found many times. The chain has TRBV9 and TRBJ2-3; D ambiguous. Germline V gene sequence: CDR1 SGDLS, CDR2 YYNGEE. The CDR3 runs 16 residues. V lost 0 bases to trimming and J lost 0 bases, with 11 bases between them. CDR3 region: CASSVVSSLSTDTQYF. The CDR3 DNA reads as TGTGCCAGCAGCGTAGTTTCAAGCCTCAGCACAGATACGCAGTATTTT.

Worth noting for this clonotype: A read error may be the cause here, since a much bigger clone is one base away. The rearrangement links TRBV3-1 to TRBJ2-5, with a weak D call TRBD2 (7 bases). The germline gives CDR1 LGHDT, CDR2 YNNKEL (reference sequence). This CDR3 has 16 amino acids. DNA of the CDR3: TGTGCCACCAGCCAAGCCTTTGGAGGGGGGGCTGTGGCCCAGTACTTC. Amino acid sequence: CATSQAFGGGAVAQYF.

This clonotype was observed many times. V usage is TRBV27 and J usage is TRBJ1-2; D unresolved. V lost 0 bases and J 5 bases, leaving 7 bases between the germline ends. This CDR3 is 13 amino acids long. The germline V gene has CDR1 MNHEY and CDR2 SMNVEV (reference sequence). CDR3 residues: CASSLSGFYGYTF. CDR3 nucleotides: TGTGCCAGCAGTTTATCAGGTTTTTATGGCTACACCTTC.

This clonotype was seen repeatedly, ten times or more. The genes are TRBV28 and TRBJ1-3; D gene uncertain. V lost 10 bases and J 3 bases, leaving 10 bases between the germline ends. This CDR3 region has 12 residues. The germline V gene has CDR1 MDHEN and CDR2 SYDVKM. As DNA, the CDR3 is TGTGCCACAGGCATCAATGGAAACACCATATATTTT. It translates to CATGINGNTIYF.

The CDR3 nucleotides read TGCAGTGCTAGAGATGAGCAGTTCTTC. This codes for CSARDEQFF. The rearrangement uses TRBV20-1 and TRBJ2-1; D is uncertain. Trimming removed 0 bases from V and 9 bases from J, with 0 bases in between. The germline CDR1 and CDR2 sequences are DFQATT and SNEGSKA (reference sequence). CDR3 length: 9 amino acids.

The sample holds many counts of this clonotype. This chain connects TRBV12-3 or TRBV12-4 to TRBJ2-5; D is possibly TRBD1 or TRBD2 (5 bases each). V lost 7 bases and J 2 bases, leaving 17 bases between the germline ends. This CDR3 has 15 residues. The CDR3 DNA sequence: TGTGCCAGCAACCTTTACGGGGCCCATCAAGAGACCCAGTACTTC. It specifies CASNLYGAHQETQYF.

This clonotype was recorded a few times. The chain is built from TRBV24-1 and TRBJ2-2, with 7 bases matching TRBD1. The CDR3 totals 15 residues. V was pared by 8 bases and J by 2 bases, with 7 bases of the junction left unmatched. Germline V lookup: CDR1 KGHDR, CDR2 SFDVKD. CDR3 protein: CATMQTGLNTGELFF. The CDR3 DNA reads TGTGCCACCATGCAGACAGGGCTTAACACCGGGGAGCTGTTTTTT.

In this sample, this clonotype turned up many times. The CDR3 DNA follows: TGTGCCAGCAGCTTAGTCCTTGGAAGGAAAAATGAGCAGTTCTTC. It translates to CASSLVLGRKNEQFF. The chain couples TRBV7-9 to TRBJ2-1, with D unresolved. Per germline, CDR1 SEHNR and CDR2 FQNEAQ (reference sequence). Trimming stripped 1 base from V and 7 bases from J, with 14 bases between. This CDR3 contains 15 residues.

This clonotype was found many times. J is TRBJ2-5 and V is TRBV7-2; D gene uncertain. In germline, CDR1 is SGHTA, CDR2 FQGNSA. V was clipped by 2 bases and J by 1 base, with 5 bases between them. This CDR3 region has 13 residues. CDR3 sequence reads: CASSLLSQETQYF. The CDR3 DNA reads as TGTGCCAGCAGCTTATTGAGCCAAGAGACCCAGTACTTC.

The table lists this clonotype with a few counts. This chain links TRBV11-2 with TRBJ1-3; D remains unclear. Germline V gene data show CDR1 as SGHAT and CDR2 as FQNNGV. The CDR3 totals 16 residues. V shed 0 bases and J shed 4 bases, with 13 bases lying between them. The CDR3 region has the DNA TGTGCCAGCAGCTTAGACGTTCGGCGGGCCGGAAACACCATATATTTT. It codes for CASSLDVRRAGNTIYF.

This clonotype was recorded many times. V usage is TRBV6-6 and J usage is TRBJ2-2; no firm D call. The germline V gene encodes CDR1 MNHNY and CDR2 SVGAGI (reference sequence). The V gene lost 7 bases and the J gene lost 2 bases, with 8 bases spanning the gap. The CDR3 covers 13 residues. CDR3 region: CASTVGNTGELFF. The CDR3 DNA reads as TGTGCCAGCACCGTCGGAAACACCGGGGAGCTGTTTTTT.

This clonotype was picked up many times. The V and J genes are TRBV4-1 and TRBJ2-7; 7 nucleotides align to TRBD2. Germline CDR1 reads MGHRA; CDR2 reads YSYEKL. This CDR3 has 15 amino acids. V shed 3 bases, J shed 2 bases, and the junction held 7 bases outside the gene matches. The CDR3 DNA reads TGCGCCAGCAGCCACGCCCGGGAGGCGGCCTACGAGCAGTACTTC. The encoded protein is CASSHAREAAYEQYF.

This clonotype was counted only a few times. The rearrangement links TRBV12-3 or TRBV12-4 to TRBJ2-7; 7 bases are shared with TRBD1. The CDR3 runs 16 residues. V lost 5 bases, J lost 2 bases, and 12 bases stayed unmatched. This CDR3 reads CASSRDLGQTPYEQYF. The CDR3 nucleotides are TGTGCCAGCAGTCGAGATTTGGGACAGACACCCTACGAGCAGTACTTC.

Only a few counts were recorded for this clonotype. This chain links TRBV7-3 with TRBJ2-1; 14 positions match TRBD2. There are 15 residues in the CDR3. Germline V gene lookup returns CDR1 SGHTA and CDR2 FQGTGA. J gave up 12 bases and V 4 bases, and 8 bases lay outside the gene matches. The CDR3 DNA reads TGTGCCAGCAGCTCGGGACTAGCGGGGGCCCAAGTGCAGTTCTTC. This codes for CASSSGLAGAQVQFF.

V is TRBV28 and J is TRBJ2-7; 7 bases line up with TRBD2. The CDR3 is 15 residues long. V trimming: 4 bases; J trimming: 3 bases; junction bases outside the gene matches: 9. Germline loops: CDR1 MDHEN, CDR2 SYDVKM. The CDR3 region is CASSSLGEGNYEQYF. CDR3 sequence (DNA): TGTGCCAGCAGTTCCCTCGGGGAGGGAAACTACGAGCAGTACTTC.